This TCR beta chain was captured by sequencing in a study of T cells after yellow fever vaccination. Each CDR3 protein gets one entry after TCRdb re-called the 5' RACE reads with MiXCR. The data show 250,000 or so distinct CDR3 sequences, roughly 4% seen once. This clonotype was recorded many times. The CDR3 is made up of 13 amino acids. Germline loops: CDR1 SGHNT, CDR2 YYREEE (reference sequence). Between the trimmed V and J ends, which lost 5 bases and 7 bases, there was a span of 13 bases. This sample comprised PBMCs, obtained 15 days after the yellow fever booster vaccination. The source of this sequence is a man between 18 and 35 years old who received the YFV17D yellow fever vaccine. J is TRBJ2-1 and V is TRBV5-4; D remains unclear. CDR3 sequence (DNA): TGTGCCAGCAGGGGCCCGGGCCCTAATGAGCAGTTCTTC. Its translation: CASRGPGPNEQFF.